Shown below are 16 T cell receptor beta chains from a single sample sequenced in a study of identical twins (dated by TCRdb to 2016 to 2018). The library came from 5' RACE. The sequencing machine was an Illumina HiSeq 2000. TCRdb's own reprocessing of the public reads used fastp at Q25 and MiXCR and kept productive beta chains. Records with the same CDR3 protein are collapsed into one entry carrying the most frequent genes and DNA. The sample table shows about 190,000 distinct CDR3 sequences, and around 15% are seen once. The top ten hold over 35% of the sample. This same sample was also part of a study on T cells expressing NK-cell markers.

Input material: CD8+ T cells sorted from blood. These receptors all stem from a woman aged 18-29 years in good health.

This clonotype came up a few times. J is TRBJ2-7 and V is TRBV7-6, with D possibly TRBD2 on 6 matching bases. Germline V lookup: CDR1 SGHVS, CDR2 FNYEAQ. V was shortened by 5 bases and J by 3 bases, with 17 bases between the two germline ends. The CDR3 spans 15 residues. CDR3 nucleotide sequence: TGTGCCAGCAGCCCATACGTCGGGGGAGGCTACGAGCAGTACTTC. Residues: CASSPYVGGGYEQYF.

The CDR3 loop reads CASSLVAGADEQYF. The CDR3 DNA reads as TGTGCCAGCAGCTTAGTTGCTGGGGCGGACGAGCAGTACTTC. The chain joins TRBV7-2 to TRBJ2-7, with D maybe TRBD1 (5 bases). There are 14 residues in the CDR3. Trimming shortened V by 1 base and J by 5 bases, and 12 bases separated the two germline ends. Per germline, CDR1 SGHTA and CDR2 FQGNSA.

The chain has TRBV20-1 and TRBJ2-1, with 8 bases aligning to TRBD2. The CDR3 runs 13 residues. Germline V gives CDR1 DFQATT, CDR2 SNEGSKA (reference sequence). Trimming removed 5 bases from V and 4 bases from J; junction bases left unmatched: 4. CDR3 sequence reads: CSASERGYNEQFF. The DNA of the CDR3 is TGCAGTGCTTCTGAGCGGGGGTACAATGAGCAGTTCTTC.

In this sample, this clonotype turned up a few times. CDR3 protein: CASSIGGGTYEQYF. Here the CDR3 DNA reads TGTGCCAGCAGCATCGGTGGCGGGACCTACGAGCAGTACTTC. This chain uses TRBV9 with TRBJ2-7; D is possibly TRBD2 (6 bases). V lost 4 bases, J lost 2 bases, and 13 bases lay in between. Germline CDR1 and CDR2: SGDLS and YYNGEE. The CDR3 contains 14 residues.

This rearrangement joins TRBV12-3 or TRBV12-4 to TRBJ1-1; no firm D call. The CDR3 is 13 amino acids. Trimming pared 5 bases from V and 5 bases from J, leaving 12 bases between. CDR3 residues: CASSPSLGTEAFF. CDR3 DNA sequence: TGTGCCAGCAGTCCCTCCCTTGGGACTGAAGCTTTCTTT.

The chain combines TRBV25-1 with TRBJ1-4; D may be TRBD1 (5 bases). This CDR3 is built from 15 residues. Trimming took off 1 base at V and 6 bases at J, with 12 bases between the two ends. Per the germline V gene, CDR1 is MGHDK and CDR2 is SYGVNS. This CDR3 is CASSESTDLDEKLFF. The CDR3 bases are TGTGCCAGCAGTGAATCGACAGACCTGGATGAAAAACTGTTTTTT.

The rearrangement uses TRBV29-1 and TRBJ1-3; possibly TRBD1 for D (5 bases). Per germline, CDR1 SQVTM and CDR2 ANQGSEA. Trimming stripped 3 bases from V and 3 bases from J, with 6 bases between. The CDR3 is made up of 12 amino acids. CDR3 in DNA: TGCAGCGTTGAGGACAATGGAAACACCATATATTTT. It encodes CSVEDNGNTIYF.

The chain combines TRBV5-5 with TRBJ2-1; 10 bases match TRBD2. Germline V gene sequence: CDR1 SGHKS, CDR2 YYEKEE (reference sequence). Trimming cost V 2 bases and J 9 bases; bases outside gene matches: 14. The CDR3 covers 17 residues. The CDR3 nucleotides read TGTGCCAGCAGCTTATTACATGGGACTAGCGTGTTCCTTGAGCAGTTCTTC. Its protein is CASSLLHGTSVFLEQFF.

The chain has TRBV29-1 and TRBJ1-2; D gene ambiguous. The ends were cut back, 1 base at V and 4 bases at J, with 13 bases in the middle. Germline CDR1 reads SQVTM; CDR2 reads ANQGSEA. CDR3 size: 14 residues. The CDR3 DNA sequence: TGCAGCGTTGAAGCCGAGAGACTGGCCTATGGCTACACCTTC. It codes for CSVEAERLAYGYTF.

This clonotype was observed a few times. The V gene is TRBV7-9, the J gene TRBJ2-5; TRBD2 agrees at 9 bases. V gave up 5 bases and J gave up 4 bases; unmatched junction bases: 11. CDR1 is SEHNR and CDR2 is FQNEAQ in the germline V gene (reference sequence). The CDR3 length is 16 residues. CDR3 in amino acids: CASSPPISGSSETQYF. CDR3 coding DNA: TGTGCCAGCAGCCCGCCGATTAGCGGGAGTTCAGAGACCCAGTACTTC.

The CDR3 reads CASMRVGANTGELFF. CDR3 nucleotides: TGTGCCAGCATGCGGGTGGGCGCGAACACCGGGGAGCTGTTTTTT. The chain joins TRBV2 to TRBJ2-2, with a possible D match to TRBD2 (5 bases). Trimming removed 7 bases at V and 0 bases at J, with 12 bases between. Germline V gives CDR1 SNHLY, CDR2 FYNNEI. This CDR3 comprises 15 residues.

CDR3 amino acids: CATSRGNRYEQYF. CDR3 nucleotide sequence: TGTGCCACCAGCAGAGGGAACAGGTACGAGCAGTACTTC. The chain combines TRBV15 with TRBJ2-7, with D maybe TRBD1 (5 bases). The CDR3 is 13 amino acids. The ends were cut back, 1 base at V and 4 bases at J, with 8 bases in the middle. Per the germline V gene, CDR1 is LNHNV and CDR2 is YYDKDF (reference sequence).

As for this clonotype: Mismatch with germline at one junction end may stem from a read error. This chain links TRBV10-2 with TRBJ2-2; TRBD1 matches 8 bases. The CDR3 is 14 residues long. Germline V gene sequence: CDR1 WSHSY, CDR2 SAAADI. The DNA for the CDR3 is TGTGCCAGCAGGGGTACAGGGGACACAGGGGGGCTGCTTTTT. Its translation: CASRGTGDTGGLLF.

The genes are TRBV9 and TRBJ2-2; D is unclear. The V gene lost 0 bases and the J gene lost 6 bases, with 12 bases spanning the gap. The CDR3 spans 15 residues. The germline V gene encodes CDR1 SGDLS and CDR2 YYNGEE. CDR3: CASSVESWVSGELFF. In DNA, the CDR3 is TGTGCCAGCAGCGTAGAAAGTTGGGTGTCCGGGGAGCTGTTTTTT.

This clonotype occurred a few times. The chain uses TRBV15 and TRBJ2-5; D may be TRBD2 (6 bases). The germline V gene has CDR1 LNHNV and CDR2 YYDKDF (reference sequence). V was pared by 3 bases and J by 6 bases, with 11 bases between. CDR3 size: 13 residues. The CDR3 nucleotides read TGTGCCACCAGCAGCCCCGGGACTCAGACCCAGTACTTC. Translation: CATSSPGTQTQYF.

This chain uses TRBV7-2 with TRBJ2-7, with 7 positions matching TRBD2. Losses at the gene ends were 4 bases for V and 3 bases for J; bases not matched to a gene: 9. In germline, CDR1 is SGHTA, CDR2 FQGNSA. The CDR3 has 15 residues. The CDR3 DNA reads TGTGCCAGCAGCTATTTTGGCGGGAGTGTCTACGAGCAGTACTTC. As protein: CASSYFGGSVYEQYF.